Sequencing of this T cell receptor beta chain was carried out in a study of beta chain features in type 1 diabetes. Per donor, one heparinised blood draw averaged approximately 120 mL. Every isolated RNA sample was fully reverse transcribed, so sequencing captured expressed TCRB transcripts. Approximately 3.5 million reads was the average for naive, central memory and regulatory T cell samples. This table comes from immunoSEQ multiplex PCR, and its TCRdb copy is limited to in-frame clones, with some not included. The repertoire holds some 150,000 clones, about 9.7% seen once, with 0.5% to 0.65% in the top ten. The V gene's germline CDR1 is MGHRA and CDR2 YSYEKL. The V end lost 0 bases, the J end lost 7 bases, and 10 bases lay between the germline ends. The length of the CDR3 is 14 residues.

Sequenced: central memory CD4+ T cells from blood. This receptor was taken from a woman aged 40 to 50 in good health. The genes are TRBV4-1 and TRBJ1-3, with D possibly being TRBD1 (6 bases). The CDR3, as DNA: TGCGCCAGCAGCCAAGACCGGGACATTAACACCATATATTTT. It is translated as CASSQDRDINTIYF.